This T cell receptor beta chain was recovered during a study of CD4 T cells in relation to SARS-CoV-2 and coronaviruses. This clone was recorded a few times. Its target is not known. Measured with immunoSEQ multiplex PCR; TCRdb has only the in-frame clones, and not every one. The profile covers tens of thousands of clones, with approximately 87% appearing a single time and around 1.2% taken by the ten largest. Trimming shortened V by 1 base and J by 1 base, and 11 bases separated the two germline ends. The CDR3 totals 15 residues. Germline V gene lookup returns CDR1 SGHRS and CDR2 YFSETQ. V is TRBV5-1 and J is TRBJ2-5, with D tentatively TRBD1 or TRBD2 (5 bases each). The sequence was collected from an adult with COVID-19. Sequencing was carried out using naive CD4+ T cells from PBMCs, cultured in vitro. Subset in this sample: naive CD4+ T cells isolated by negative enrichment. The CDR3: CASSLTREIQETQYF. DNA for the CDR3: TGCGCCAGCAGCTTGACCAGGGAGATCCAAGAGACCCAGTACTTC.